This is a list of T cell receptor beta chains from one sample in a study of CD8+CD57+ T cells in acquired aplastic anemia. TCRdb fed the reads into MiXCR, producing one record per CDR3 protein. The table shows about 400,000 distinct CDR3 sequences, with 65% to 75% occurring only once. Sample: sorted CD4+, CD8+, or CD8+CD57+ T cells (not recorded which) from PBMCs. These receptors all come from a human donor in good health, serving as a control. Both conserved end residues are part of each CDR3. The D gene is left open where the match is weak. Clone size is stated in some rows and not others, as once, few, many or a class when expanded.

j_gene	abundance	d_gene	v_gene	CDR3nt	CDR3aa
TRBJ2-7	many	.	TRBV5-1	TGCGCCAGCAGCCGGGATGCCTACGAGCAGTACTTC	CASSRDAYEQYF
TRBJ1-4	.	.	TRBV5-6	TGCGCCAGCAGCCCAGCGCTTACTGGGGGACTGTTTTTT	CASSPALTGGLFF
TRBJ1-6	few	.	TRBV11-3	TGTGCCAGCAGCTTAGAGTCAAATTCACCCCTCCACTTT	CASSLESNSPLHF
TRBJ2-7	.	.	TRBV29-1	TGCAGCTTGTCGGGGGGCGCTTACGAGCAGTACTTC	CSLSGGAYEQYF
TRBJ2-5	.	.	TRBV7-2	TGTGCCAGCAGTTTCACAGGGCCAGTACTAGAGACCCAGTACTTC	CASSFTGPVLETQYF
TRBJ1-6	.	TRBD1	TRBV9	TGTGCCAGCAGCGTATGGGGACAGAATTCACCCCCCCTCCACTTT	CASSVWGQNSPPLHF
TRBJ1-2	.	.	TRBV7-2	TGTGCCAGCAGCTTTTACAAGAGACCTGGCTATGGGTACACCTTC	CASSFYKRPGYGYTF
TRBJ2-5	.	.	TRBV7-2	TGTGCCAGCAGCTTAAACGGACAGTCCTATGGCGACACCCAGTACTTC	CASSLNGQSYGDTQYF
TRBJ1-1	.	TRBD1	TRBV5-1	TGCGCCAGCAGCCATGGCGACAGGGCTGAAGCTTTCTTT	CASSHGDRAEAFF
TRBJ2-5	few	TRBD1	TRBV29-1	TGCAGCGTTGATGGACAGGGAGGAGAGACCCAGTACTTC	CSVDGQGGETQYF
TRBJ1-2	many	.	TRBV3-1	TGTGCCAGCAGCCAAGATGGGGAACTGCCAGGGTACTATGGCTACACCTTC	CASSQDGELPGYYGYTF
TRBJ2-7	few	TRBD1	TRBV19	TGTGCCAGTAGTATAGGGACAGGGTGGTACGAGCAGTACTTC	CASSIGTGWYEQYF
TRBJ2-1	many	.	TRBV6-2/TRBV6-3	TGTGCCAGTATATGGAAGCGGACTGAGAAGCAGTTCTTC	CASIWKRTEKQFF
TRBJ2-7	.	.	TRBV7-2	TGCGCCAGCAGCTCCCGAGACACGTCCGTGCAGTACTTC	CASSSRDTSVQYF
TRBJ2-3	.	.	TRBV7-1	TGTGCCAGCAGCTCAGGTCCCGAAGATACGCAGTATTTT	CASSSGPEDTQYF
TRBJ1-4	.	TRBD1	TRBV27	TGTGCCAGCAGCAGGGGGGGGACAGCTAATGAAAAACTGTTTTTT	CASSRGGTANEKLFF
TRBJ2-1	many	TRBD2	TRBV12-5	TGTGCTAGTGGTTTTCTAGCGGGGGGATACAATGAGCAGTTCTTC	CASGFLAGGYNEQFF
TRBJ1-1	.	.	TRBV11-2	TGTGCCAGCAGCTCACAGGGACACGCTGAAGCTTTCTTT	CASSSQGHAEAFF
TRBJ2-5	.	.	TRBV19	TGTGCCAGTAGTATGACGGCGTATAGCAATCAGCCCCAGTACTTC	CASSMTAYSNQPQYF
TRBJ2-5	few	.	TRBV10-3	TGTGCCATCAGTGAGTCTGACAGCATCCAAGAGACCCAGTACTTC	CAISESDSIQETQYF
TRBJ1-2	.	.	TRBV5-1	TGCGCCAGCAGCGCAGCGCCCCAAGAGACTGGCTACACCTTC	CASSAAPQETGYTF
TRBJ1-2	.	.	TRBV20-1	TGCAGTGCTCCCAGGGGCAGGAGGGGTTATGGCTACACCTTC	CSAPRGRRGYGYTF
TRBJ2-7	few	TRBD1	TRBV20-1	TGCAGTGCTATCCCGCCAGACAGGGTCAGCTACGAGCAGTACTTC	CSAIPPDRVSYEQYF
TRBJ2-5	few	.	TRBV19	TGTGCCAGTAGTATAAGCAGTAACGGGCCGCAGACCCAGTACTTC	CASSISSNGPQTQYF
TRBJ2-7	.	.	TRBV6-5	TGTGCCAGCAGCCCCGGGACGCCTAACTACGAGCAGTACTTC	CASSPGTPNYEQYF
TRBJ1-1	.	.	TRBV6-2/TRBV6-3	TGTGCCAGCATCGGGACCGGGACAAGGATGAACACTGAAGCTTTCTTT	CASIGTGTRMNTEAFF
TRBJ1-4	.	.	TRBV12-3/TRBV12-4	TGTGCCAGCGGCAGAGACGGCCTGAGGGATGAAAAACTGTTTTTT	CASGRDGLRDEKLFF
TRBJ2-5	.	.	TRBV7-9	TGTGCCAGCAGCCGTTACGTTGGGTTGGAGACCCAGTACTTC	CASSRYVGLETQYF
TRBJ2-2	.	.	TRBV7-8	TGTGCCAGCAGCGCACGGGGGTCCGTTAACACCGGGGAGCTGTTTTTT	CASSARGSVNTGELFF
TRBJ2-5	.	.	TRBV20-1	TGCAGTGCTAAAGTTAACACTAACTATTACTTC	CSAKVNTNYYF
TRBJ1-3	.	.	TRBV9	TGTGCCAGCAGCGTAGGACAGAATTATGGCTACACCTATTTT	CASSVGQNYGYTYF
TRBJ2-7	.	.	TRBV10-3	TGTGCCATCAGTGAGTCGCCCCACGAGCAGTACTTC	CAISESPHEQYF
TRBJ2-3	many	TRBD1	TRBV11-2	TGTGCCAGCAGCTTAGGTACAGGGGGCCTCACAGATACGCAGTATTTT	CASSLGTGGLTDTQYF
TRBJ1-4	many	TRBD1	TRBV6-6	TGTGCCAGCAGTTACTCGGCAGCGGGGACAGGAGGAGAAAAACTGTTTTTT	CASSYSAAGTGGEKLFF
TRBJ2-7	.	TRBD1	TRBV19	TGTGCCAGTAGGCCTCCGGGACAGGGGTCCTACGAGCAGTACTTC	CASRPPGQGSYEQYF
TRBJ2-1	.	TRBD2	TRBV12-3/TRBV12-4	TGTGCCAGCAGTTCCAGCGGGGGTGCTGAGCAGTTCTTC	CASSSSGGAEQFF
TRBJ2-5	few	TRBD2	TRBV20-1	TGCAGTGCCCGCGGGGGTCCCTCGGAGACCCAGTACTTC	CSARGGPSETQYF
TRBJ1-1	many	TRBD1	TRBV27	TGTGCCAGCAGTTCACCGGGACAGGGACATAAAGCTTTCTTT	CASSSPGQGHKAFF
TRBJ1-2	many	.	TRBV4-3	TGCGCCAGCAGCCAAGAGCAGGGGAACGACTATGGCTACACCTTC	CASSQEQGNDYGYTF
TRBJ2-3	.	TRBD1	TRBV30	TGTGCCTGGAGTGGGACAGGGGCTTTCACAAATACGCAGTATTTT	CAWSGTGAFTNTQYF
TRBJ2-7	many	.	TRBV2	TGTGCCAGCAGTGGCCTCTACGAGCAGTACTTC	CASSGLYEQYF
TRBJ1-5	many	TRBD1	TRBV7-2	TGTGCCAGCAGCTTTTACAGGGGGCAAGGGCAGCCCCAGCATTTT	CASSFYRGQGQPQHF
TRBJ2-1	.	.	TRBV7-2	TGTGCCAGCAGCGGGGGCAGGGGAGAGTACATAGAGTTGTTCTTC	CASSGGRGEYIELFF
TRBJ1-1	many	.	TRBV20-1	TGCAGTGCTAGAGAGGGGGGGGGAACTGAAGCTTTCTTT	CSAREGGGTEAFF
TRBJ1-5	many	TRBD1	TRBV20-1	TGCAGTGCTAGAGCTGGGACAGGTTATCAGCCCCAGCATTTT	CSARAGTGYQPQHF
TRBJ1-1	.	.	TRBV20-1	TGCAGTGCTAGAACTGGACTCGCTGAAGCTTTCTTT	CSARTGLAEAFF
TRBJ2-1	.	.	TRBV2	TGTGCCAGTCAAGGGGGGTCTTGCAATGAGCAGTTCTTC	CASQGGSCNEQFF
TRBJ1-2	.	TRBD1	TRBV9	TGTGCCAGCAGCACCGGGACAGGGGTTGGCTACACCTTC	CASSTGTGVGYTF
TRBJ2-1	.	TRBD2	TRBV11-2	TGTGCCAGCAGCAAAACTAGCGGGGGGTCGTACAATGAGCAGTTCTTC	CASSKTSGGSYNEQFF
TRBJ2-5	.	TRBD2	TRBV18	TGTGCCAGCTCACCACATGGACTAGCGGGGGAGACCCAGTACTTC	CASSPHGLAGETQYF
TRBJ1-6	.	.	TRBV11-2	TGTGCCAGCAGCTCAGGGGCAGTTTGTTCACCCCTCCACTTT	CASSSGAVCSPLHF
TRBJ2-3	.	.	TRBV20-1	TGCAGTGCTAGAGAAGGAGGCAGAGATACAGATACGCAGTATTTT	CSAREGGRDTDTQYF
TRBJ1-1	.	.	TRBV15	TGTGCCAGCAGCCAAGAGGGGGGATCTTATCCTTCGAGTACTGAAGCTTTCTTT	CASSQEGGSYPSSTEAFF
TRBJ2-7	many	TRBD1	TRBV20-1	TGCAGTGCTCCCCGACGGGGACAGGGGGCTTACGAGCAGTACTTC	CSAPRRGQGAYEQYF
TRBJ1-2	.	.	TRBV9	TGTGCCAGCAGTAACCTGACCTATGGGTACACCTTC	CASSNLTYGYTF
TRBJ1-5	.	.	TRBV6-2/TRBV6-3	TGCGCCAGCAGTTACGTTGGGGGCCGGCCCCAGCATTTT	CASSYVGGRPQHF
TRBJ2-3	.	TRBD1	TRBV29-1	TGCAGCGTTGAAGGGGTCGGGTGGGGACAGGGTAGAGATACGCAGTATTTT	CSVEGVGWGQGRDTQYF